These 21 T cell receptor beta chains were all obtained from the same sample, sequenced in a study of read filtering for tumor transcriptome and immune sequencing. From about 400 ng of RNA, a library with molecular barcoded alpha/delta and beta/gamma adaptors was made. TCRdb processed the reads anew with MiXCR; each CDR3 protein has one entry. The table has some 130,000 distinct CDR3 sequences, 10% to 15% seen once. Sequenced material: a population of CD138-negative cells sorted from bone marrow. The receptors stem from a donor at least 40 years old with multiple myeloma.

The table lists this clonotype with many counts. This chain uses TRBV6-1 with TRBJ1-1; D remains unclear. V lost 3 bases to trimming and J lost 3 bases, with 14 bases between them. CDR3 size: 15 residues. From germline, CDR1 is MNHNS and CDR2 SASEGT. The CDR3 region is CASSEDDRLYTEAFF. Written as DNA, the CDR3 is TGTGCCAGCAGTGAGGATGATCGACTCTACACTGAAGCTTTCTTT.

This clonotype has a count of ten or more. This sequence joins TRBV20-1 and TRBJ2-1, with D perhaps matching TRBD2 (5 bases). Germline V lookup: CDR1 DFQATT, CDR2 SNEGSKA (reference sequence). V lost 4 bases and J lost 0, with 10 bases in between. This CDR3 has 14 amino acids. Here the CDR3 DNA reads TGCAGTGCTATTCCGGGGAACTCCTACAATGAGCAGTTCTTC. Translation gives CSAIPGNSYNEQFF.

This clonotype was seen repeatedly, ten times or more. The chain has TRBV18 and TRBJ1-1; TRBD1 might be the D (5 bases). The length of the CDR3 is 15 residues. Germline lookup yields CDR1 KGHSH and CDR2 LQKENI. V lost 0 bases, J lost 10 bases, and 18 bases lay in between. In nucleotides, the CDR3 is TGTGCCAGCTCACCACCAAGTTCAGGGATCGGCTCAGCTTTCTTT. Protein product: CASSPPSSGIGSAFF.

This clonotype occurred many times. The rearrangement links TRBV20-1 to TRBJ2-1, with 9 positions matching TRBD2. Looked up from germline, CDR1 is DFQATT and CDR2 is SNEGSKA (reference sequence). Trimming removed 0 bases from V and 2 bases from J; junction bases left unmatched: 8. CDR3 length: 17 residues. The CDR3 nucleotides are TGCAGTGCTAGAGATGTTGGCGGGAGGGCCCCCTACAATGAGCAGTTCTTC. Its protein is CSARDVGGRAPYNEQFF.

The chain has TRBV20-1 and TRBJ1-3; tentative D call: TRBD1 (5 bases). Looked up from germline, CDR1 is DFQATT and CDR2 is SNEGSKA (reference sequence). V was shortened by 6 bases and J by 1 base, with 7 bases between the two germline ends. The CDR3 covers 12 residues. The CDR3 bases are TGCAGTGCAAGACAGTCTGGAAACACCATATATTTT. Its protein is CSARQSGNTIYF.

This clonotype was seen repeatedly, ten times or more. The chain links TRBV9 to TRBJ1-1, with 7 bases that match TRBD1. Per germline, CDR1 SGDLS and CDR2 YYNGEE. J gave up 0 bases and V 4 bases, and 6 bases lay outside the gene matches. CDR3 length: 15 amino acids. CDR3 nucleotide sequence: TGTGCCAGCAGCCCAGGGGGACATTTGAACACTGAAGCTTTCTTT. Residues: CASSPGGHLNTEAFF.

This clonotype was observed at least ten times. The gene calls are TRBV12-3 or TRBV12-4 and TRBJ2-5; 8 bases agree with TRBD2. The V and J ends lost 7 bases and 3 bases, in that order; junction bases with no gene match: 7. This CDR3 has 14 residues. The CDR3 spells CASNPGLGKETQYF. As DNA, the CDR3 is TGTGCCAGCAACCCGGGACTAGGGAAAGAGACCCAGTACTTC.

Ten or more counts support this clonotype. The chain is built from TRBV7-8 and TRBJ1-6; D is undetermined. The CDR3 has 15 amino acids. CDR1 is SGHVS, CDR2 FQNEAQ, per germline. V was shortened by 5 bases and J by 7 bases, with 15 bases between the two germline ends. CDR3 sequence: CASSPKILWNSPLHF. Here the CDR3 DNA reads TGTGCCAGCAGCCCCAAAATTTTGTGGAATTCACCCCTCCACTTT.

This clonotype was counted at least ten times. The chain is built from TRBV5-1 and TRBJ2-1; TRBD1 matches at 10 bases. Germline V lookup: CDR1 SGHRS, CDR2 YFSETQ. The CDR3 runs 20 residues. V trimming: 5 bases; J trimming: 0 bases; junction bases outside the gene matches: 17. The CDR3 region is CASRSPDRDRGPGSYNEQFF. The CDR3 nucleotides read TGCGCCAGCAGGAGCCCCGACCGGGACAGGGGCCCCGGCTCCTACAATGAGCAGTTCTTC. The entire variable domain, with the rest obtained from reference TRBV5-1 and TRBJ2-1, is as follows: KAGVTQTPRYLIKTRGQQVTLSCSPISGHRSVSWYQQTPGQGLQFLFEYFSETQRNKGNFPGRFSGRQFSNSRSEMNVSTLELGDSALYLCASRSPDRDRGPGSYNEQFFGPGTRLTVL.

The CDR3 DNA sequence: TGTGCCAGCAGCGAAGGGCAGGTAGCGGGAGGCCGCGATACGCAGTATTTT. Protein sequence: CASSEGQVAGGRDTQYF. V usage is TRBV11-2 and J usage is TRBJ2-3, with 10 nucleotides matching TRBD2. Germline values: CDR1 SGHAT, CDR2 FQNNGV. The CDR3 loop spans 17 amino acids. With V trimmed by 5 bases and J by 6 bases, 14 bases remained unmatched.

This clonotype was counted ten times or more. The V gene is TRBV7-4, the J gene TRBJ1-5, with D possibly matching TRBD1 (5 bases). CDR3 size: 18 residues. From germline, CDR1 is SGHVT and CDR2 SQSDAQ. V lost 4 bases and J lost 0, with 19 bases in between. CDR3: CASSSRWAGRNSNQPQHF. The CDR3 region has the DNA TGTGCCAGCAGCTCAAGGTGGGCAGGGCGAAATAGCAATCAGCCCCAGCATTTT.

This clonotype was seen a handful of times. The V and J genes are TRBV6-2 or TRBV6-3 and TRBJ2-3, with 12 nucleotides matching TRBD2. J lost 8 bases, V lost 8 bases, and 11 bases had no gene match. CDR3 length: 15 residues. Germline CDR1 and CDR2: MNHEY and SVGEGT. The CDR3 sequence: CASHLAGGPRATQYF. The CDR3 DNA is TGTGCCAGCCATCTAGCGGGAGGGCCGCGCGCTACGCAGTATTTT.

The sample holds many counts of this clonotype. The chain carries TRBV29-1 and TRBJ1-1; D remains unclear. The CDR3 has 12 amino acids. The germline V and J ends were trimmed by 4 bases and 4 bases, with 10 bases remaining between them. Germline CDR1 reads SQVTM; CDR2 reads ANQGSEA. CDR3 region: CSVGTAGTEAFF. Here the CDR3 DNA reads TGCAGCGTTGGGACGGCGGGCACTGAAGCTTTCTTT.

V gene TRBV29-1 combines with J gene TRBJ2-5, with a weak D call TRBD2 (6 bases). Trimming took 2 bases from V and 0 from J, leaving 13 bases between them. The CDR3 spans 15 residues. The germline CDR1 and CDR2 sequences are SQVTM and ANQGSEA. Written as DNA, the CDR3 is TGCAGCGTTGAAAAGCGCGGGGAGTACCAAGAGACCCAGTACTTC. Its translation: CSVEKRGEYQETQYF. Using reference TRBV29-1 and TRBJ2-5 for the parts outside the CDR3, the full variable domain is SAVISQKPSRDICQRGTSLTIQCQVDSQVTMMFWYRQQPGQSLTLIATANQGSEATYESGFVIDKFPISRPNLTFSTLTVSNMSPEDSSIYLCSVEKRGEYQETQYFGPGTRLLVL.

With regard to this clonotype: This sequence may be a read error, since a much larger clone differs from it by one base. The final CDR3 position lacks the conserved phenylalanine or tryptophan, pointing to a likely read error. V gene TRBV29-1 combines with J gene TRBJ2-7; D gene ambiguous. The V gene's germline CDR1 is SQVTM and CDR2 ANQGSEA. V was shortened by 5 bases and J by 3 bases, with 11 bases between the two germline ends. There are 12 residues in the CDR3. The CDR3 reads CSVQNTYYEQYL. CDR3 nucleotide sequence: TGCAGCGTTCAGAACACTTACTACGAGCAGTACCTC.

This clonotype appeared many times. The V gene is TRBV5-1, the J gene TRBJ1-1; perhaps TRBD1 as D (5 bases). Germline V lookup: CDR1 SGHRS, CDR2 YFSETQ. Trimming cost V 0 bases and J 3 bases, with 6 bases left between them. The CDR3 is 13 amino acids. The CDR3 coding sequence is TGCGCCAGCAGCTTGGTAGGGGACACTGAAGCTTTCTTT. It codes for CASSLVGDTEAFF. Based on the CDR3 plus reference TRBV5-1 and TRBJ1-1, the full variable domain is KAGVTQTPRYLIKTRGQQVTLSCSPISGHRSVSWYQQTPGQGLQFLFEYFSETQRNKGNFPGRFSGRQFSNSRSEMNVSTLELGDSALYLCASSLVGDTEAFFGQGTRLTVV.

The table lists this clonotype with many counts. The chain carries TRBV5-1 and TRBJ2-7; TRBD1 matches at 8 bases. The CDR3 has 16 amino acids. Trimming cost V 0 bases and J 8 bases; bases outside gene matches: 13. CDR1 and CDR2 (germline): SGHRS, YFSETQ. The CDR3 reads CASSLDAQGAGGQQYF. CDR3 coding DNA: TGCGCCAGCAGCTTGGACGCGCAGGGGGCTGGCGGGCAGCAGTACTTC.

This clonotype appeared many times. The V and J genes are TRBV7-8 and TRBJ1-1; D is undetermined. From germline, CDR1 is SGHVS and CDR2 FQNEAQ. There are 13 residues in the CDR3. V shed 3 bases and J shed 1 base, with 6 bases lying between them. CDR3 amino acids: CASSFGENTEAFF. The CDR3 bases are TGTGCCAGCAGCTTCGGAGAGAACACTGAAGCTTTCTTT.

This clonotype was counted many times. The chain is built from TRBV4-2 and TRBJ2-7; D remains unclear. The CDR3 extends over 13 amino acids. V lost 2 bases, J lost 5 bases, and 10 bases lay in between. Per the germline V gene, CDR1 is LGHNA and CDR2 is YNFKEQ. CDR3 sequence (DNA): TGTGCCAGCAGCCAAAAGACAACCCACGAGCAGTACTTC. Translating it yields CASSQKTTHEQYF.

This clonotype was detected ten times or more. V and J are TRBV7-2 and TRBJ2-1; 7 positions agree with TRBD2. V shed 1 base, J shed 5 bases, and the junction held 8 bases outside the gene matches. The CDR3 has 16 amino acids. Germline V gives CDR1 SGHTA, CDR2 FQGNSA. The CDR3 bases are TGTGCCAGCAGCTTAGGTGGCGGGAGTGTCCACAATGAGCAGTTCTTC. Translated, it gives CASSLGGGSVHNEQFF.

This clonotype came up many times. This chain joins TRBV24-1 and TRBJ1-5, with 9 bases identical to TRBD1. Per the germline V gene, CDR1 is KGHDR and CDR2 is SFDVKD. J was trimmed by 0 bases and V by 3 bases; bases with no gene match: 8. CDR3 length equals 18 residues. CDR3 coding DNA: TGTGCCACCAGTGATCCGGGGGACAGGGCTCTTAGCAATCAGCCCCAGCATTTT. Amino acid sequence: CATSDPGDRALSNQPQHF.